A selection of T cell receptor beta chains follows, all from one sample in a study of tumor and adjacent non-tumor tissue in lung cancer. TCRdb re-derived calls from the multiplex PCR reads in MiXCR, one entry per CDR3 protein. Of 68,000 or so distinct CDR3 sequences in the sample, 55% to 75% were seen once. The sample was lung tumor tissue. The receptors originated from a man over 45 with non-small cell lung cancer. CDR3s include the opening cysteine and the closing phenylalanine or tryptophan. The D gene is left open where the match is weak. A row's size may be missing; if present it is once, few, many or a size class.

CASSLGTSGTGTQYF	TGCGCCAGCAGCTTAGGGACTAGCGGTACTGGTACGCAGTATTTT	TRBV11-3	TRBD2	once	TRBJ2-3
CSVGGTSKNTGELFF	TGCAGCGTTGGGGGGACTAGCAAAAACACCGGGGAGCTGTTTTTT	TRBV29-1	TRBD2	many	TRBJ2-2
CASSPTDTQYF	TGTGCCAGCAGCCCCACAGATACGCAGTATTTT	TRBV11-2	.	large	TRBJ2-3
CASRLFTGDSPLHF	TGTGCCAGCAGGCTTTTTACAGGGGACTCACCCCTCCACTTT	TRBV7-8	TRBD1	.	TRBJ1-6
CASSSPQQGSLSPLHF	TGTGCCAGCAGTTCCCCTCAACAGGGATCGTTATCACCCCTCCACTTT	TRBV28	.	few	TRBJ1-6
CASRLIARANNEQFF	TGTGCCAGCAGGTTAATTGCCAGAGCGAACAATGAGCAGTTCTTC	TRBV12-3/TRBV12-4	.	.	TRBJ2-1
CATQQGRTVELFF	TGTGCCACCCAACAGGGGCGCACCGTGGAGCTGTTTTTT	TRBV12-3/TRBV12-4	TRBD1	.	TRBJ2-2
CASSVGTSGGAADTQYF	TGTGCCAGCAGCGTAGGGACTAGCGGGGGGGCCGCAGATACGCAGTATTTT	TRBV11-3	TRBD2	many	TRBJ2-3
CASPSTGCNTDTQYF	TGTGCCAGTCCCTCGACAGGGTGTAACACAGATACGCAGTATTTT	TRBV6-5	TRBD1	.	TRBJ2-3
CAWSVTSGNQETQYF	TGTGCCTGGAGTGTAACTAGCGGGAACCAAGAGACCCAGTACTTC	TRBV30	TRBD2	few	TRBJ2-5
CASRRGATVEQYF	TGTGCCAGCAGACGGGGGGCCACGGTTGAGCAGTACTTC	TRBV28	.	.	TRBJ2-7
CVCSPTSVTYEQYF	TGTGTCTGCAGCCCCACTAGCGTCACCTACGAGCAGTACTTC	TRBV28	TRBD2	.	TRBJ2-7
CASSTDKGGYTF	TGTGCCAGCAGCACGGACAAGGGTGGCTACACCTTC	TRBV7-9	.	.	TRBJ1-2
CAGWDGHNTPLHF	TGTGCCGGTTGGGACGGTCATAATACACCCCTCCACTTT	TRBV19	.	.	TRBJ1-6
CARGLRGVRSGANVLTF	TGTGCCAGAGGTCTTAGGGGGGTACGCTCTGGGGCCAACGTCCTGACCTTC	TRBV28	.	.	TRBJ2-6
CSVGEGSSYEQYF	TGCAGCGTTGGAGAAGGGAGCTCCTACGAGCAGTACTTC	TRBV29-1	.	.	TRBJ2-7
CSARDYPLSPLHF	TGCAGTGCTAGAGATTATCCCCTATCACCCCTCCACTTT	TRBV20-1	.	.	TRBJ1-6
CARSYSFIAGGPAGEQFF	TGTGCCAGAAGTTACTCGTTCATAGCGGGAGGGCCGGCCGGTGAGCAGTTCTTC	TRBV6-5	TRBD2	.	TRBJ2-1
CNAETDTYGYTF	TGCAATGCAGAAACAGATACCTATGGTTACACCTTC	TRBV20-1	.	.	TRBJ1-2
CVIGLAGGADTQYF	TGTGTCATCGGACTAGCGGGGGGCGCGGATACGCAGTATTTT	TRBV10-3	TRBD2	.	TRBJ2-3
CASRPGAGGPDTQYF	TGTGCCAGCAGGCCGGGGGCGGGGGGACCAGATACGCAGTATTTT	TRBV6-1	TRBD2	many	TRBJ2-3
CASTGTSGETQYF	TGTGCCAGCACCGGGACTAGCGGGGAGACCCAGTACTTC	TRBV12-3/TRBV12-4	TRBD2	.	TRBJ2-5
CASSLTLSSGSVGSYEQYF	TGTGCCAGCAGCTTGACCCTCTCTTCAGGCAGCGTGGGCTCCTACGAGCAGTACTTC	TRBV5-5	.	many	TRBJ2-7
CATSLTSRGTDMQYF	TGTGCCACCAGCTTAACTAGCCGGGGTACAGATATGCAGTATTTT	TRBV11-2	.	.	TRBJ2-3
CATSDPLPGQNEKLFF	TGTGCCACCAGTGATCCCCTACCGGGACAGAATGAAAAACTGTTTTTT	TRBV24-1	TRBD1	many	TRBJ1-4
CSAARVYNEQFF	TGCAGTGCTGCGCGAGTGTATAATGAGCAGTTCTTC	TRBV20-1	.	many	TRBJ2-1
CANRTDRESSYEQYF	TGTGCCAACAGGACGGACCGGGAGAGCTCCTACGAGCAATACTTC	TRBV6-1	.	.	TRBJ2-7
CASSGVQRRYNEQFF	TGTGCCAGCAGTGGGGTTCAGCGGCGATACAATGAGCAGTTCTTC	TRBV6-2/TRBV6-3	.	once	TRBJ2-1
CASSPGTGIQPQHF	TGTGCCAGCAGTCCCGGGACAGGGATTCAGCCCCAGCATTTT	TRBV12-3/TRBV12-4	TRBD1	many	TRBJ1-5
CASSAYSTTQYF	TGTGCCAGCAGCGCATACTCGACGACCCAGTACTTC	TRBV7-8	.	.	TRBJ2-5
CASTPGTRVNSPLPF	TGTGCCAGCACTCCTGGGACTAGGGTTAATTCACCCCTCCCCTTC	TRBV6-5	.	.	TRBJ1-6
CASSPRTSRFVDMQYF	TGTGCCAGCAGCCCACGGACTAGCAGGTTTGTAGATATGCAGTATTTT	TRBV11-3	TRBD2	.	TRBJ2-3
CASSTSNDEQFF	TGTGCCAGCAGCACATCCAACGATGAGCAGTTCTTC	TRBV5-4	.	.	TRBJ2-1
CASSDSGTGGRNEQFF	TGTGCCAGCAGCGACTCCGGGACAGGGGGCCGCAATGAGCAGTTCTTC	TRBV12-3/TRBV12-4	TRBD1	many	TRBJ2-1
CVSSQDSRGGELFF	TGTGTCAGCAGCCAAGATTCGAGGGGCGGGGAACTGTTTTTT	TRBV4-2	.	.	TRBJ2-2
CASSPRDRSYEQYF	TGTGCCAGCAGTCCTAGGGACAGGTCCTACGAGCAGTACTTC	TRBV7-9	TRBD1	few	TRBJ2-7
CASSARHGTSGSVSNEQFF	TGTGCCAGCAGCGCCCGTCACGGGACTAGCGGGAGTGTGTCCAATGAGCAGTTCTTC	TRBV4-2	TRBD2	many	TRBJ2-1
CASSLLRAGLGNEQFF	TGTGCCAGCAGTTTATTGAGGGCGGGGCTTGGGAATGAGCAGTTCTTT	TRBV28	.	.	TRBJ2-1
CACIPGTRVNSPLHF	TGTGCCTGCATTCCTGGGACTAGGGTTAATTCACCCCTCCACTTT	TRBV6-5	.	.	TRBJ1-6
CASSLDQGAYEQYF	TGTGCCAGCAGCTTAGATCAGGGGGCCTACGAGCAGTACTTC	TRBV7-2	TRBD1	many	TRBJ2-7
CASSLEGQSYEQYF	TGTGCCAGCAGCTTGGAGGGACAATCCTACGAGCAGTACTTC	TRBV11-1	.	large	TRBJ2-7
CASSIGVQGHEQFF	TGTGCCAGTAGTATCGGAGTCCAGGGGCATGAGCAGTTCTTC	TRBV19	.	many	TRBJ2-1
CSVDADYGYTF	TGCAGCGTTGACGCAGACTATGGCTACACCTTC	TRBV29-1	.	few	TRBJ1-2
CSATSGGTVDELFF	TGCAGTGCCACCAGCGGGGGGACCGTGGATGAGTTGTTCTTC	TRBV20-1	TRBD2	.	TRBJ2-1
CASSLAQSGSYGFTF	TGTGCCAGCAGCTTAGCCCAGAGCGGGTCCTATGGCTTCACCTTC	TRBV7-9	.	.	TRBJ1-2
CASSLVSGSGSSTDTQCF	TGTGCCAGCAGCTTAGTATCTGGTAGCGGGTCTAGCACAGATACACAGTGTTTT	TRBV11-2	TRBD2	.	TRBJ2-3
CASSILGLLTVELFF	TGTGCCAGCAGCATCCTGGGACTCCTCACCGTGGAGCTGTTTTTT	TRBV7-9	.	.	TRBJ2-2
CASSSPFTGAPRELFF	TGTGCCAGCAGCTCCCCCTTTACCGGGGCACCAAGGGAGCTGTTTTTT	TRBV6-2/TRBV6-3	.	many	TRBJ2-2
CSIRGSAYDQYF	TGCAGCATTCGAGGGAGTGCCTACGATCAGTATTTC	TRBV29-1	.	.	TRBJ2-7
CSVGSGDRAEKLLF	TGCAGTGTTGGGTCCGGGGACAGGGCTGAAAAACTGCTTTTT	TRBV29-1	TRBD1	once	TRBJ1-4
CASSLIGTGGGGYTF	TGTGCCAGCAGCCTAATCGGGACAGGTGGTGGGGGCTACACCTTC	TRBV7-9	TRBD1	.	TRBJ1-2
CSVKVRGGTGELFF	TGCAGCGTTAAAGTACGAGGGGGCACCGGGGAGCTGTTTTTT	TRBV29-1	.	.	TRBJ2-2
CASTNQLWEAVGLFF	TGTGCCAGCACCAATCAACTATGGGAGGCCGTGGGGCTGTTTTTT	TRBV11-2	.	.	TRBJ2-2
CASSLAGQVVNEQFF	TGTGCCAGCAGCCTAGCGGGTCAGGTTGTCAATGAGCAGTTCTTT	TRBV11-3	TRBD2	.	TRBJ2-1